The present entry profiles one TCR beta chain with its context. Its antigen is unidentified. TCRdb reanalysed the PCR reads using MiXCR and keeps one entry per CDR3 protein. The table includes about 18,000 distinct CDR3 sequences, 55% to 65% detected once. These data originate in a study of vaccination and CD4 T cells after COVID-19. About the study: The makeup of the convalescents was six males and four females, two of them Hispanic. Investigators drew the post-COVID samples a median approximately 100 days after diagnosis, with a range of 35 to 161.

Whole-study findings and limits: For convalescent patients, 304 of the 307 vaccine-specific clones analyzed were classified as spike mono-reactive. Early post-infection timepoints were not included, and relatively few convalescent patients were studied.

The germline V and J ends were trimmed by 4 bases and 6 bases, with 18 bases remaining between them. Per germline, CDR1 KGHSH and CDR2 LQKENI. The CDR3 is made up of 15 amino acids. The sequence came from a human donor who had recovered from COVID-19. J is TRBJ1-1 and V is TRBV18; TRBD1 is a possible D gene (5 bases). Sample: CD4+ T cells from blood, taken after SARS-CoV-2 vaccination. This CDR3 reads CASSQETAAWPEAFF. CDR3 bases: TGTGCCAGCTCACAAGAGACAGCGGCTTGGCCTGAAGCTTTCTTT.